What follows is one T cell receptor (beta chain) and its context. It lacks a known antigen. One base away there is no much larger clone; base qualities are not given. A distance of 9 bases separates the germline ends of V and J, which lose 0 bases and 2 bases respectively. From a lookup of the germline V gene, CDR1 and CDR2 are SGHRS and YFSETQ. The CDR3 spans 14 residues, from the cysteine through the phenylalanine. The retained sequence is limited to the CDR3, 42 bases, with the frame set at the first base. The donors were healthy, HIV-negative adults who had no recently reported acute infections or vaccinations. Only Caucasian adults living in Nashville, Tennessee, USA were represented among the donors. In the unsorted samples, 70 million to 95 million PBMCs were counted, and genomic DNA was extracted using the QIAamp DNA Blood Mini kit. Blood was collected by leukapheresis, and PBMCs were isolated by Ficoll-Histopaque density gradient centrifugation and then cryopreserved in liquid nitrogen vapor phase.

TCR CDR3 regions were amplified from genomic DNA by multiplex PCR using the deep immunoSEQ assay. Extracted genomic DNA from each cell subset was distributed evenly across all wells of several immunoSEQ 96-well plates, and each plate was treated as a replicate. For unsorted PBMC, each replicate PCR was loaded with approximately 330 ng genomic DNA, equivalent to 30,000 or so T cell genomes. Ten immunoSEQ deep assay plates were used to sequence unsorted PBMC genomic DNA. Purified libraries were quantified with a Qubit 3.0 fluorometer, sized on a Bioanalyzer 2100, and re-quantified with the KAPA Library Quantification kit. A separate single-read 150-cycle Illumina NextSeq 550 flow cell was used to sequence each immunoSEQ 96-well plate. The study's own analysis went as follows. Because the immunoSEQ output included only junctional sequences and no quality scores, the filtering could not be the same as the filtering used for full-length reads. Sequences were annotated with PyIR, a Python wrapper for IgBLAST v1.9, and V/J genes and CDR3 were assigned using IMGT germline references. Any read was removed if the V/J assignment was weak (E-value above 1e-6), the CDR3 was missing, or the read contained stop codons, out-of-frame junctions, or ambiguous translated residues. V3J clonotypes were defined by identical inferred V gene, J gene, and CDR3 amino acid sequence. Percentage overlap between repertoires was computed as shared unique clonotypes divided by the size of the smaller repertoire. Three approaches were used to assess repertoire richness: RTK rarefaction, the Chao1 estimator, and Recon v2.1 estimates of unobserved clonotypes. TCRdb re-hosts the immuneACCESS table, in-frame sequences only. Its copies lack some clones; in the studies checked, an unresolved V gene accounts for under half of them, and the cause for the rest is not known. That table furnishes V, J and clone size, whereas the DNA furnished D and trimming. This sample holds about 480,000 clones; 75% to 80% were observed only once. Roughly an eighth of the sample is held by the ten biggest clonotypes.

This sample was included in a study of shared clonotypes between healthy human individuals (dated by TCRdb to the early 2020s). Describing the broader study: A couple of women and a few men aged 18 to 49 years were included in the cohort. Blood TCR repertoires of about 5 healthy adults were deeply sequenced to estimate repertoire size and the extent of clonotype sharing between individuals. Per donor, leukapheresis produced somewhere between about 0.85 and 9.5 billion PBMCs. To increase sequencing depth and limit assay-specific biases, TCR repertoire library preparation and sequencing were carried out by different laboratories using diverse techniques.

Broad study findings and their caveats: The genetic and exposure-history diversity represented was limited by the small number of donors. Based on pairwise subsampling, the degree of clonotype sharing among donors was expected to be affected by sequencing depth. Sampling was limited to blood, and TCR repertoires in tissue likely differ from TCR repertoires in blood.

Input material: PBMCs. In this chain, TRBV5-1 is recombined with TRBJ2-7, with the D call perhaps TRBD1 or TRBD2, as 6 bases match in each case. The origin of this receptor is a woman in her forties in good health. Some clones in this sample may be carry-over from other donors' samples. CDR3 reads: CASSLEGGPYEQYF. Here is the DNA: TGCGCCAGCAGCTTGGAGGGGGGACCCTACGAGCAGTACTTC.